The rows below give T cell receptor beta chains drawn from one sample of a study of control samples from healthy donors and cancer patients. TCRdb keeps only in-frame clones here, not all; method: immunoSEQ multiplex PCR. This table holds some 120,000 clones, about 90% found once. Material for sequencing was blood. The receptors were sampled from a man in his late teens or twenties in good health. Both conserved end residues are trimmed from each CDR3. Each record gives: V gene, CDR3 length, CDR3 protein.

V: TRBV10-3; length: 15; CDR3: AIEGSGGPESADEQF
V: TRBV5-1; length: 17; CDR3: ASSPGGLAGRRSSYEQY
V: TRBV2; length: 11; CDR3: ASSNRGGETQY
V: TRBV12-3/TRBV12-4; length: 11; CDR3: ASSFNSNTEAF
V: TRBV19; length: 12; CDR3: ASSPRGSNQPQH
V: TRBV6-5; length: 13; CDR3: ATQSGTSGSYEQY
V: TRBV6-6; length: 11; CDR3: ASSYPYDSEAF
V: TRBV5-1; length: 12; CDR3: ASNTQGASGELF
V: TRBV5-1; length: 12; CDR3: ASGSGSSYNEQF
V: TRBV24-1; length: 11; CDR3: ATSDRGNQPQH
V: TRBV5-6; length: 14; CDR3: ASSPLTAFSTDTQY
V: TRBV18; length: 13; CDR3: ASSPLGGSSYEQY
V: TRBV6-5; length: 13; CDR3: ASSPVGGLSYEQY
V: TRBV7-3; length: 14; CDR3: ASSSSSGLTGDTQY
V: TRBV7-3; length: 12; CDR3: ASSSQGAGTEAF